The source of this T cell receptor (beta chain) is a study of blood T cell repertoires in COVID-19. In the study's own analysis: Amplification of reference gene primers was used by the study to estimate nucleated cell counts. Produced via immunoSEQ multiplex PCR; TCRdb's table is partial and in-frame only. V and J calls and clone size are given by that table; D and trimming were obtained from the DNA. The sample lists 200,000 to 250,000 clones; 83% were seen once. V shed 9 bases and J 5 bases; nucleotides not matched to a gene: 1. The CDR3 is 11 residues long. Germline V gene data show CDR1 as MDHEN and CDR2 as SYDVKM.

V is TRBV28 and J is TRBJ1-5, with TRBD1 identical over 7 bases. Sequenced sample: peripheral blood. The origin of this receptor is a woman aged 45-60 years with acute or convalescent COVID-19. CDR3 coding DNA: TGTGCCAGTCAGGGGGATCAGCCCCAGCATTTT. Its protein product is CASQGDQPQHF.